The clone carrying this TCR beta chain occurred once. What it binds is not known. Trimming removed 6 bases from V and 4 bases from J; junction bases left unmatched: 8. The length of the CDR3 is 14 residues. Germline V gene sequence: CDR1 MNHEY, CDR2 SVGAGI. The data were taken from a study of cytomegalovirus exposure and HLA in healthy donors. Study-level findings and limits: In the analysis, some V segments, TRBV6-2 and TRBV6-3 included, were excluded as indistinguishable. Later on, an analysis found that several of the most significant clusters appeared to be linked to common viral pathogens, which included parvovirus B19.

The PCR made use of 60 Vbeta and 13 Jbeta primers. Libraries were prepared by immunoSEQ multiplex PCR; TCRdb keeps only in-frame clonotypes and omits some of them. The data hold about 130,000 clones, with approximately 71% observed a single time. V gene TRBV6-5 combines with J gene TRBJ1-2, with 7 nucleotides matching TRBD1. The sample comprised PBMCs. The clonotype originates from a woman aged 50 to 65 in good health and CMV-seronegative. The CDR3 here is CASSRDSSAYGYTF. In DNA form, the CDR3 reads TGTGCCAGCAGCCGGGACAGCTCGGCCTATGGCTACACCTTC.